Reported below is one T cell receptor (beta chain). The CDR3 totals 13 residues. V trimming: 6 bases; J trimming: 5 bases; junction bases outside the gene matches: 6. The data were obtained in a study of blood T cell repertoires in COVID-19. On the study more broadly: Sites in the United States, Italy and Spain provided acute and convalescent COVID-19 samples.

The table came from immunoSEQ multiplex PCR; TCRdb's copy has only in-frame clones and leaves some out. The table shows hundreds of thousands of clones, with more than 70% occurring only once. The chain joins TRBV12-3 or TRBV12-4 to TRBJ2-5; 7 bases are a match to TRBD1. Input material: peripheral blood. This clonotype originated in a woman in her 70s with COVID-19, enrolled during active disease. CDR3: CASSPTGFETQYF. In DNA form, the CDR3 reads TGTGCCAGCAGCCCGACAGGGTTTGAGACCCAGTACTTC.